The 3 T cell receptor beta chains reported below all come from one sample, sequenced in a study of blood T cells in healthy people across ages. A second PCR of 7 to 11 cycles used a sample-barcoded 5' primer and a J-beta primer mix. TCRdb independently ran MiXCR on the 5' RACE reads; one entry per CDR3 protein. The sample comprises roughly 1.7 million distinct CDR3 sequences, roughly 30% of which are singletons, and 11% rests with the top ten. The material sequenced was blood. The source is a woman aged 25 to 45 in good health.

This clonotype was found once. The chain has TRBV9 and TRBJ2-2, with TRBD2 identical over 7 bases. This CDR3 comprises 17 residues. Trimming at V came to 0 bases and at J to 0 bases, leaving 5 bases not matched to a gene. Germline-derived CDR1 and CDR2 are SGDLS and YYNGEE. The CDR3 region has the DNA TGTGCCAGCAGCGTAGTGGCTAGCGGACCGAACACCGGGGAGCTGTTTTTT. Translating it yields CASSVVASGPNTGELFF.

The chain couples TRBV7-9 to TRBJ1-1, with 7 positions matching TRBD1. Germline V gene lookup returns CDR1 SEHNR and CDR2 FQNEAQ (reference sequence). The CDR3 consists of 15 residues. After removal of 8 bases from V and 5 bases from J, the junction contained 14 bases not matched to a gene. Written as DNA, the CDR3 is TGTGCCAGCTCCGACAGGGAACACCGTGGGACTGAAGCTTTCTTT. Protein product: CASSDREHRGTEAFF.

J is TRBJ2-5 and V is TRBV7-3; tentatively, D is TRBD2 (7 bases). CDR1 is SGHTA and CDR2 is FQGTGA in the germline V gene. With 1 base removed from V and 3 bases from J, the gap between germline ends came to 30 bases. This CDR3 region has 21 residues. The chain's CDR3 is CASSLSIPGRGGPTAKETQYF. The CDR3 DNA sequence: TGTGCCAGCAGCTTAAGCATACCCGGAAGGGGGGGCCCGACAGCTAAAGAGACCCAGTACTTC.